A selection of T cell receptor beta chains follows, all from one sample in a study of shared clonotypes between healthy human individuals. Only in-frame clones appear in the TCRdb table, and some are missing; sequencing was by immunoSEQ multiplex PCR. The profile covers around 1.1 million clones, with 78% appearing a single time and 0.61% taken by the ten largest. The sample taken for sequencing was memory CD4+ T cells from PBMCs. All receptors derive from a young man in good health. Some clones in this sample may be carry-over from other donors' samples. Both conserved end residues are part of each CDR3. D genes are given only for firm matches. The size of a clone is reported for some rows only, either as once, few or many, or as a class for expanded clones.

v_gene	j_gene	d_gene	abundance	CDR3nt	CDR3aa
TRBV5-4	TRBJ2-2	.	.	TGTGCCAGCAGCTTCCTCGCGTCAGGGGTCCCCGGGGAGCTGTTTTTT	CASSFLASGVPGELFF
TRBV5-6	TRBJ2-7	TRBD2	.	TGTGCCAGCAGCTCTTTAAACACGGGGGGCTACGAGCAGTACTTC	CASSSLNTGGYEQYF
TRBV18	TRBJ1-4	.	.	TGTGCCAGCTCACCGGTCGGAGGGACCTCAACTAATGAAAAACTGTTTTTT	CASSPVGGTSTNEKLFF
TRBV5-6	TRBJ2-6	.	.	TGTGCCAGCAGCTCCCTGAGGTGGGACTCTGGGGCCAACGTCCTGACTTTC	CASSSLRWDSGANVLTF
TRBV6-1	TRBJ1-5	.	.	TGTGCCAGCAAGGGCTATAGCAATCAGCCCCAGCATTTT	CASKGYSNQPQHF
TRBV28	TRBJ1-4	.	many	TGTGCCAGCAGTCGACTCCCAACTAATGAAAAACTGTTTTTT	CASSRLPTNEKLFF
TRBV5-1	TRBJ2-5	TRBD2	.	TGCGCCAGCAGCCGCGGGACTAGCGGTGGATTCCAAGAGACCCAGTACTTC	CASSRGTSGGFQETQYF
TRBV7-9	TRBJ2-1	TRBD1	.	TGTGCCAGCAGCTCAGCAGGGGGCGGAGACAATGAGCAGTTCTTC	CASSSAGGGDNEQFF
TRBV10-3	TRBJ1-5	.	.	TGTGCCATCACTATGGACACAAATCAGCCCCAGCATTTT	CAITMDTNQPQHF
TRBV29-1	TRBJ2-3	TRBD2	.	TGCAGCGTTGAAGGGTTAGCGGGGAATACGCAGTATTTT	CSVEGLAGNTQYF
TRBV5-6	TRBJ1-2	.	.	TGTGCCAGCAGCGGACTACAGGGAAGGGGCTATGGCTACACCTTC	CASSGLQGRGYGYTF
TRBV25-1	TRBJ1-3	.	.	TGTGCCAGCAGTGGGGGGGGCCCACAGGACTACTCTGGAAACACCATATATTTT	CASSGGGPQDYSGNTIYF
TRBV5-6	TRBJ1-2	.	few	TGTGCCAGCAGCTTCTCAGACGAATATGGCTACACCTTC	CASSFSDEYGYTF
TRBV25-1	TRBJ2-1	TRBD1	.	TGTGCCAGCAGTGAACAGGGGGCGGGTGAGCAGTTCTTC	CASSEQGAGEQFF
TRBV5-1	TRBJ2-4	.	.	TGCGCCAGCGGAAAAGACACTGGCAAAAACATTCAGTACTTC	CASGKDTGKNIQYF
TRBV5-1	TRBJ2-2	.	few	TGCGCCAGCAGCTTGTGGGACGGACGATTGTTTGGTCTCACGAACACCGGGGAGCTGTTTTTT	CASSLWDGRLFGLTNTGELFF
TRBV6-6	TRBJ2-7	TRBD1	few	TGTGCCAGCAGTAAAAGTCCGGGACAGGGGATTCACGAGCAGTACTTC	CASSKSPGQGIHEQYF
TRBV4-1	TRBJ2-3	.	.	TGCGCCAGCAGCCAAGACCCCCAGCGCGGTGGCACAGATACGCAGTATTTT	CASSQDPQRGGTDTQYF
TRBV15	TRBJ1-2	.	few	TGTGCCACCAGCAGAGATCCCGAGTCCAGGGATGGCTACACCTTC	CATSRDPESRDGYTF
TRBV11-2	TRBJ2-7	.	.	TGTGCCAGCAGCCATCACCGGGACGGATCCTACGAGCAGTACTTC	CASSHHRDGSYEQYF
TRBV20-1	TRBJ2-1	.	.	TGCAGTGCGTCTTCCTACAATGAGCAGTTCTTC	CSASSYNEQFF
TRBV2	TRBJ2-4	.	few	TGTGCCAGCACTGGGGTTAAGGAGTACTTC	CASTGVKEYF
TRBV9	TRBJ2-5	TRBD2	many	TGTGCCAGCAGCGTAGGAGTTAGCGGGAGCGAGACCCAGTACTTC	CASSVGVSGSETQYF
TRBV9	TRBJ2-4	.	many	TGTGCCAGCAGCGTAGGTGAGGGAAACATTCAGTACTTC	CASSVGEGNIQYF
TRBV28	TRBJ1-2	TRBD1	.	TGTGCCAGCAGTAGCACCACAGGGGTGGGAGGCTACACCTTC	CASSSTTGVGGYTF
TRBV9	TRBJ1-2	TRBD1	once	TGTGCCAGCAGCGGGGACAGGGGCGGTCTGGATGGCTACACCTTC	CASSGDRGGLDGYTF
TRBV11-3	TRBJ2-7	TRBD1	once	TGTGCCAGCAGCGACGGCCCGGACAGGGGGCGATCCTACGAGCAGTACTTC	CASSDGPDRGRSYEQYF
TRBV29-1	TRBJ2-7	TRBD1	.	TGCAGCGCTGGGCGGACAGGGTCCTACGAGCAGTACTTC	CSAGRTGSYEQYF
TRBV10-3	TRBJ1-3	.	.	TGTGCCATCAGCACAGGGTCGAGCTCTGGAAACACCATATATTTT	CAISTGSSSGNTIYF
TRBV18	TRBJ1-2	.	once	TGTGCCAGCTCACCTACCGGGCCCTCGGGTGGCTACACCTTC	CASSPTGPSGGYTF
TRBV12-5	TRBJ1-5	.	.	TGTGCTAGTAGTTATAAGAGGGACGTTGATAGCAATCAGCCCCAGCATTTT	CASSYKRDVDSNQPQHF
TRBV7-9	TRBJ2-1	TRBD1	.	TGTGCCAGCAGCCGTGACAGGGGGCTGAACAATGAGCAGTTCTTC	CASSRDRGLNNEQFF
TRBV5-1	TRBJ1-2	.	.	TGCGCCAGCAGCTTGACAGAAAACTATGGCTACACCTTC	CASSLTENYGYTF
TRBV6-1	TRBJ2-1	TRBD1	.	TGTGCCAGCAGTGAAGTTGCAGGGGGCTACAATGAGCAGTTCTTC	CASSEVAGGYNEQFF
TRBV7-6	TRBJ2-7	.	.	TGTGCCAGCAGCTCCGGACAGAGCTACGAGCAGTACTTC	CASSSGQSYEQYF
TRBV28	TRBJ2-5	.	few	TGTGCCAGCAGTCCGGGCGGCAGCCAAGAGACCCAGTACTTC	CASSPGGSQETQYF
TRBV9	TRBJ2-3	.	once	TGTGCCAGCAGCGTAGGTCGAGCGAGCACAGATACGCAGTATTTT	CASSVGRASTDTQYF
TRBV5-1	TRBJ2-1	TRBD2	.	TGCGCCAGCAGCTCAGGACTAGCGGGAGTCCCTGAGCAGTTCTTC	CASSSGLAGVPEQFF
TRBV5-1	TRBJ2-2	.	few	TGCGCCAGCAGCCCAGGGTCAAACTTGAACACCGGGGAGCTGTTTTTT	CASSPGSNLNTGELFF
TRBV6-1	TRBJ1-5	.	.	TGTGCCATCTCCCAGGGGCCCGGTCAGCCCCAGCATTTT	CAISQGPGQPQHF
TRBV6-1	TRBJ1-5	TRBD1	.	TGTGCCAGCAGTGAGAGGACAGGCGAGTTTAAGCCCCAGCATTTT	CASSERTGEFKPQHF
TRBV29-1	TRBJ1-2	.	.	TGCAGCGTGCTTCAGGGGTATGGCTACACCTTC	CSVLQGYGYTF
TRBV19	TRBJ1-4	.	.	TGTGCCAGTAGTGCCCTAGGGGACACAAATGAAAAACTGTTTTTT	CASSALGDTNEKLFF
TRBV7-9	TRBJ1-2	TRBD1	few	TGTGCCAGCAGCTTGGACAGGGGGCAAAATGGCTACACCTTC	CASSLDRGQNGYTF
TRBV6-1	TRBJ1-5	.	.	TGTGCCAGCAGTGAAGCTCTGCTGGGCAATCAGCCCCAGCATTTT	CASSEALLGNQPQHF
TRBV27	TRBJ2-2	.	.	TGTGCCAGCAGTTTAGGGCCAGGGACTTGGCCCGGGGAGCTGTTTTTT	CASSLGPGTWPGELFF
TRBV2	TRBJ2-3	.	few	TGTGCCAGCAGCCGAGAAGTAAGGGATACGCAGTATTTT	CASSREVRDTQYF
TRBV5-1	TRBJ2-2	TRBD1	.	TGCGCCAGCAGCCAGGGACAGGGGGGCTCGACCGGGGAGCTGTTTTTT	CASSQGQGGSTGELFF
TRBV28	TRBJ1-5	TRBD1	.	TGTGCCAGCAGTCAATCGACAGGGGCGCCCGTTCAGCCCCAGCATTTT	CASSQSTGAPVQPQHF
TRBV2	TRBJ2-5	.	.	TGTGCCAGCAGTGACCGGGTAAGGGGCGGAGAGACCCAGTACTTC	CASSDRVRGGETQYF
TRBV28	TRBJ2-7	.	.	TGTGCCAGCAGTCCCCTAGGCGGGGTCCACTACGAGCAGTACTTC	CASSPLGGVHYEQYF
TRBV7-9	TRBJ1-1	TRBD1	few	TGTGCCAGCAGCTTAGAGACAGGGGCGTACACTGAAGCTTTCTTT	CASSLETGAYTEAFF
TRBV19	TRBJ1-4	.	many	TGTGCCAGTGGGGTTTGGGGCAGGGGTAACGAAAAACTGTTTTTT	CASGVWGRGNEKLFF
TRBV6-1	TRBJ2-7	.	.	TGTGCCAGTCAGGCGTACCCCTACGAGCAGTACTTC	CASQAYPYEQYF